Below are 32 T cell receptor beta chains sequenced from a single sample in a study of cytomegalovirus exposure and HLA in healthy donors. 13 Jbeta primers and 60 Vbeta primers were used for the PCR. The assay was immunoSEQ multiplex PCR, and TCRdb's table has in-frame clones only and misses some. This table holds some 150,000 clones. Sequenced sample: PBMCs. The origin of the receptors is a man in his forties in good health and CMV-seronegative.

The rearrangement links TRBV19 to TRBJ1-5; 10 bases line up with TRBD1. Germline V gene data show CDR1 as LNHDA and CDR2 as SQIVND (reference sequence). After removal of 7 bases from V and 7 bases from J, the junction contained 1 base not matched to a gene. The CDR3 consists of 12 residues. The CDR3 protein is CASMGQGQPQHF. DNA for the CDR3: TGTGCCAGTATGGGACAGGGGCAGCCCCAGCATTTT. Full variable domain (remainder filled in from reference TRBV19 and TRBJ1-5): DGGITQSPKYLFRKEGQNVTLSCEQNLNHDAMYWYRQDPGQGLRLIYYSQIVNDFQKGDIAEGYSVSREKKESFPLTVTSAQKNPTAFYLCASMGQGQPQHFGDGTRLSIL.

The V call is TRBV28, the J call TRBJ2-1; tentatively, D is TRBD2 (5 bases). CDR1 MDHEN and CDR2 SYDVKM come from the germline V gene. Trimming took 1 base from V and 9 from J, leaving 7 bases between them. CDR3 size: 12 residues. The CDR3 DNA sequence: TGTGCCAGCAGTTTATTGCGGGCTGAGCAGTTCTTC. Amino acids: CASSLLRAEQFF.

The CDR3 loop is CASSSTSGGADTQYF. The CDR3 nucleotides are TGTGCCAGCAGCTCGACTAGCGGGGGGGCCGATACGCAGTATTTT. V and J are TRBV5-4 and TRBJ2-3, with 14 bases that match TRBD2. CDR3 length: 15 residues. Unmatched junction bases numbered 3, after V lost 3 bases and J lost 6 bases. Looked up from germline, CDR1 is SGHNT and CDR2 is YYREEE (reference sequence).

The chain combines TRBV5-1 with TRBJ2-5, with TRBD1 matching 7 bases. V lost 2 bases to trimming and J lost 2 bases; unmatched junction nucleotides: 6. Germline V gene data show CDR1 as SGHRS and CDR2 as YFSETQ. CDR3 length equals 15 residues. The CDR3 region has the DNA TGCGCCAGCAGCTTAGAGGGGGCGTCGCAAGAGACCCAGTACTTC. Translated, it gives CASSLEGASQETQYF.

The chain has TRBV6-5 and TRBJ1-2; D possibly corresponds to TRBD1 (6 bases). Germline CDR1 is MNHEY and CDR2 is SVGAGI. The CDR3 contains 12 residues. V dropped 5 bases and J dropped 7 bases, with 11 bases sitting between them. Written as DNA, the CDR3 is TGTGCCAGCAGTACCGGACAGTTTGGCTACACCTTC. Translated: CASSTGQFGYTF.

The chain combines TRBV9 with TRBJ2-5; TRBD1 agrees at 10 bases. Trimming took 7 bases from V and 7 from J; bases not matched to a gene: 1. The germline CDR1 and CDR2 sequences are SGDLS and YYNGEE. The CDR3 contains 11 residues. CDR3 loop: CASGQGGTQYF. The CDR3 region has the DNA TGTGCCAGCGGACAGGGGGGGACCCAGTACTTC. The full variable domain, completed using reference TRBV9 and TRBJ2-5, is DSGVTQTPKHLITATGQRVTLRCSPRSGDLSVYWYQQSLDQGLQFLIQYYNGEERAKGNILERFSAQQFPDLHSELNLSSLELGDSALYFCASGQGGTQYFGPGTRLLVL.

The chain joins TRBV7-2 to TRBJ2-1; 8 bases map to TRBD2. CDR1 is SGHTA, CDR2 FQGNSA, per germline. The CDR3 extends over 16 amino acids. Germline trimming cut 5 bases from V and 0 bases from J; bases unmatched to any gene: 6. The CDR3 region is CASSRSGASSYNEQFF. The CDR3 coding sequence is TGTGCCAGCAGCCGTAGCGGGGCTAGCTCCTACAATGAGCAGTTCTTC. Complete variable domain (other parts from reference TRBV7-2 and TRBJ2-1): GAGVSQSPSNKVTEKGKDVELRCDPISGHTALYWYRQSLGQGLEFLIYFQGNSAPDKSGLPSDRFSAERTGGSVSTLTIQRTQQEDSAVYLCASSRSGASSYNEQFFGPGTRLTVL.

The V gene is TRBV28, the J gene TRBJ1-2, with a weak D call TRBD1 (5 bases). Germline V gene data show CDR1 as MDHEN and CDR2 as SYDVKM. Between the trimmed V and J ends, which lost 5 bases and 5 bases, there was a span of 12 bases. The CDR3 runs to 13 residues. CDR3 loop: CASSIQVLYGYTF. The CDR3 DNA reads TGTGCCAGCAGTATACAGGTCCTATATGGCTACACCTTC.

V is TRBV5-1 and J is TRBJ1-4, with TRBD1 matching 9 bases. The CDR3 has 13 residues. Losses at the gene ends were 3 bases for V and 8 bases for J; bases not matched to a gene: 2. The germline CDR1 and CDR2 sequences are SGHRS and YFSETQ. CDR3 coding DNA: TGCGCCAGCAGCTGGGGGACAGGGGAAAAACTGTTTTTT. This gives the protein CASSWGTGEKLFF.

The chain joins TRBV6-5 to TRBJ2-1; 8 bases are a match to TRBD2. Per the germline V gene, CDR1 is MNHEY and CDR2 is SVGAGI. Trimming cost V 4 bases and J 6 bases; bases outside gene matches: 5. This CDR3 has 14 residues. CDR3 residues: CASSWAGGLNEQFF. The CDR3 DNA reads TGTGCCAGCAGTTGGGCGGGGGGTCTCAATGAGCAGTTCTTC.

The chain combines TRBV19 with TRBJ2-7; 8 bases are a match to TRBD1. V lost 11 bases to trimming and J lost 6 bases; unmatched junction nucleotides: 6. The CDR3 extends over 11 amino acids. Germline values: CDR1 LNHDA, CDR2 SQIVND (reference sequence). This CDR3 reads CASRQGREQYF. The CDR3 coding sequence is TGTGCCTCGCGACAGGGGCGCGAGCAGTACTTC.

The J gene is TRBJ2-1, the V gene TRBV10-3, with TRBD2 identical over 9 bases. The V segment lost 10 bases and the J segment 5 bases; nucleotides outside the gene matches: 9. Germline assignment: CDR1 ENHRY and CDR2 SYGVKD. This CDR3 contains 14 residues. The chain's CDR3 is CATQGSGGNNEQFF. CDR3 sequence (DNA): TGTGCCACCCAGGGTAGCGGGGGTAACAATGAGCAGTTCTTC.

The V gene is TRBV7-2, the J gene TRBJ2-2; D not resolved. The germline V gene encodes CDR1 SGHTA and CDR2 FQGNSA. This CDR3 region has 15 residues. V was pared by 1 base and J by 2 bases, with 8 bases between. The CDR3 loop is CASSLDGRNTGELFF. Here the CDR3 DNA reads TGTGCCAGCAGCTTAGATGGCCGCAACACCGGGGAGCTGTTTTTT.

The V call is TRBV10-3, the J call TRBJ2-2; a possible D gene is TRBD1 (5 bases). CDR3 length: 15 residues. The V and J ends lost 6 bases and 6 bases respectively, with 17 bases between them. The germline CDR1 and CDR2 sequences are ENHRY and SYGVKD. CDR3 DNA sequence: TGTGCCATCAGCCCCGACAGCGCTGGAGCCGGGGAGCTGTTTTTT. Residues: CAISPDSAGAGELFF.

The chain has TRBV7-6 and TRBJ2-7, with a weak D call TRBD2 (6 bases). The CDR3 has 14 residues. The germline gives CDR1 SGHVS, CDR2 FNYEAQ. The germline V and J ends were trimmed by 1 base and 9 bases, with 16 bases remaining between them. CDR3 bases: TGTGCCAGCAGCTTAGGCGGGACTCCGTCCAGGCAGTACTTC. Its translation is CASSLGGTPSRQYF.

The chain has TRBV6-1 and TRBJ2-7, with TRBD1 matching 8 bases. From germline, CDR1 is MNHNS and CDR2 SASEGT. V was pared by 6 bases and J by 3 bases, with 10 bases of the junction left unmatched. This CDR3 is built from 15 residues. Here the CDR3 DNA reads TGTGCCAGCAGGATGCAGGGGGCCTGGATCTACGAGCAGTACTTC. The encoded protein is CASRMQGAWIYEQYF.

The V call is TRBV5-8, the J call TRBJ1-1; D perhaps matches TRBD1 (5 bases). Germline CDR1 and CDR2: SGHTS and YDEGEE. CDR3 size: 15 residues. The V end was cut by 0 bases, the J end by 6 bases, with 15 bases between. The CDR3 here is CASSLEGRVRPEAFF. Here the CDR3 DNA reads TGTGCCAGCAGCTTGGAAGGCAGGGTTAGACCTGAAGCTTTCTTT. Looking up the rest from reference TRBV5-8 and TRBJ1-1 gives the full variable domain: EAGVTQSPTHLIKTRGQQATLRCSPISGHTSVYWYQQALGLGLQFLLWYDEGEERNRGNFPPRFSGRQFPNYSSELNVNALELEDSALYLCASSLEGRVRPEAFFGQGTRLTVV.

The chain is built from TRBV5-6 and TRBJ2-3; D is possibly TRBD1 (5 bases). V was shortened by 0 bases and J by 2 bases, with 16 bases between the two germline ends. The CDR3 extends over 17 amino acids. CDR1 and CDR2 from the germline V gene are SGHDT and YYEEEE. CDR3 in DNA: TGTGCCAGCAGCTTGGTGGGGCTTCGCCACTCCACAGATACGCAGTATTTT. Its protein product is CASSLVGLRHSTDTQYF.

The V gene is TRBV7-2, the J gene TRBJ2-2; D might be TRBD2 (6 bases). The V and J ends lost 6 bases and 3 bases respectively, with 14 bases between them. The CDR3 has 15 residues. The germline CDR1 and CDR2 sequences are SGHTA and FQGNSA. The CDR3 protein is CASRRGREDTGELFF. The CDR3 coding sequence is TGTGCCAGCAGGCGAGGCAGGGAGGACACCGGGGAGCTGTTTTTT.

In DNA form, the CDR3 reads TGTGCCATCAGACGGACAGGGGGGACTGAAGCTTTCTTT. This translates into CAIRRTGGTEAFF. The V gene is TRBV10-3, the J gene TRBJ1-1; 10 nucleotides line up with TRBD1. CDR3 size: 13 residues. The germline V gene encodes CDR1 ENHRY and CDR2 SYGVKD. Trimming cost V 6 bases and J 5 bases; bases outside gene matches: 3.

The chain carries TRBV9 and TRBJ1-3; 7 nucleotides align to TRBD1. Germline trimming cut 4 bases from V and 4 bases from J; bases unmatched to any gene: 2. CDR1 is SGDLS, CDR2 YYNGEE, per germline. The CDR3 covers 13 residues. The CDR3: CASSWGQGNTIYF. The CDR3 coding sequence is TGTGCCAGCAGCTGGGGACAGGGAAACACCATATATTTT.

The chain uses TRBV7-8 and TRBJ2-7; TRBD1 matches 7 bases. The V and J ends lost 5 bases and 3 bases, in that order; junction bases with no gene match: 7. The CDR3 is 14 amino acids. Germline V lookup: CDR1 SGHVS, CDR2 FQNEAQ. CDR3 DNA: TGTGCCAGCAGCAAAGGGACAGATTACTACGAGCAGTACTTC. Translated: CASSKGTDYYEQYF. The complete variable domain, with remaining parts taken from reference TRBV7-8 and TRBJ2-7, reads GAGVSQSPRYKVAKRGQDVALRCDPISGHVSLFWYQQALGQGPEFLTYFQNEAQLDKSGLPSDRFFAERPEGSVSTLKIQRTQQEDSAVYLCASSKGTDYYEQYFGPGTRLTVT.

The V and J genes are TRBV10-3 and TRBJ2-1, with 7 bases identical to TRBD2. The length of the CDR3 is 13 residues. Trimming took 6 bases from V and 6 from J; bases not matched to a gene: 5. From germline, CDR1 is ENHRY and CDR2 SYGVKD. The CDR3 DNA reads TGTGCCATCAGCCGGGAGGTGGGCAATGAGCAGTTCTTC. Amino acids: CAISREVGNEQFF.

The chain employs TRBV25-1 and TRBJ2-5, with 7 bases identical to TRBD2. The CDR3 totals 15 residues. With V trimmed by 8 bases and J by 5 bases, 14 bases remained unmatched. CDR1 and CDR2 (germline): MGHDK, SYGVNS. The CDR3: CASGWGGAGRETQYF. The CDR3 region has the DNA TGTGCCAGCGGATGGGGGGGTGCAGGAAGGGAGACCCAGTACTTC.

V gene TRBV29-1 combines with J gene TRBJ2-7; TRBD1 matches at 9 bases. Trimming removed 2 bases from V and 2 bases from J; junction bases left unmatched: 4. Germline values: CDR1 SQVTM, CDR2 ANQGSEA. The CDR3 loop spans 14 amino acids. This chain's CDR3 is CSVESRTGAYEQYF. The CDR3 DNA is TGCAGCGTTGAATCCAGGACAGGGGCCTACGAGCAGTACTTC.

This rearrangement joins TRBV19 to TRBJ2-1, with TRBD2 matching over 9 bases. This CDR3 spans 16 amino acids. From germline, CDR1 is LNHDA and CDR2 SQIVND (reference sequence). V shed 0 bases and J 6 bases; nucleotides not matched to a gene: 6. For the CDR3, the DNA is TGTGCCAGTAGTATAGATCGCGGGGGGGCCAGCAATGAGCAGTTCTTC. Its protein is CASSIDRGGASNEQFF.

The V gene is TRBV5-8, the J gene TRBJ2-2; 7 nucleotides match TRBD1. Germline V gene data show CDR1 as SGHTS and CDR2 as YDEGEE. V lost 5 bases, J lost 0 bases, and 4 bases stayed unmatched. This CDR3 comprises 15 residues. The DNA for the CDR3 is TGTGCCAGCAGAACGACAGGGACGAACACCGGGGAGCTGTTTTTT. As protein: CASRTTGTNTGELFF.

The CDR3 here is CASSLLPGQGNGYTF. CDR3 coding DNA: TGTGCCAGCAGCTTACTTCCGGGACAGGGGAACGGCTACACCTTC. The rearrangement joins TRBV9 to TRBJ1-2; 10 bases fit TRBD1. Germline V gene data show CDR1 as SGDLS and CDR2 as YYNGEE. V lost 4 bases to trimming and J lost 8 bases; unmatched junction nucleotides: 11. The CDR3 is made up of 15 amino acids.

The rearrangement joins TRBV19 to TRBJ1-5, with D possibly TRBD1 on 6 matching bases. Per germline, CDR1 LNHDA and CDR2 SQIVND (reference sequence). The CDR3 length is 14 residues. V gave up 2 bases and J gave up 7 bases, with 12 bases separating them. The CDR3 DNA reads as TGTGCCAGTAGTATAAGCAGGGGCGGCCAGCCCCAGCATTTT. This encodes CASSISRGGQPQHF.

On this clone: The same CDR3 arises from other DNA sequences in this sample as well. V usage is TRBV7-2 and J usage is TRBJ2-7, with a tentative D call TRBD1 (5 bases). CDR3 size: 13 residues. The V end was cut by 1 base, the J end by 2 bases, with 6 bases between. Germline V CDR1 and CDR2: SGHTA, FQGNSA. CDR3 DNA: TGTGCCAGCAGCTTAGGGGGCACCTACGAGCAGTACTTC. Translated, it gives CASSLGGTYEQYF.

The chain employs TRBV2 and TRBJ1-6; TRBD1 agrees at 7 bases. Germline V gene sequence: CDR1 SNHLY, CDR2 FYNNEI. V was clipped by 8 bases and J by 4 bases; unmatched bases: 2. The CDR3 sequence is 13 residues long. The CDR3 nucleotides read TGTGCCAGCGGGACAGAGTATAATTCACCCCTCCACTTT. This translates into CASGTEYNSPLHF.

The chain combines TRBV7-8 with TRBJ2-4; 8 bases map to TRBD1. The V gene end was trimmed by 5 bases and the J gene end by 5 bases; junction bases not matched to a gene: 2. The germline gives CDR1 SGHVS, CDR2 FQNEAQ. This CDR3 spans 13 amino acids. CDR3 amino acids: CASSTDRENIQYF. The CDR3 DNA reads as TGTGCCAGCAGCACGGACAGGGAAAACATTCAGTACTTC.